These T cell receptor beta chains were read from a single sample in a study of Tregs in tolerant kidney transplant recipients. Sequencing used immunoSEQ multiplex PCR; TCRdb keeps in-frame clones, though not all of them. The data hold about 73,000 clones, with roughly 90% observed a single time. The sequences come from Tregs from blood, collected before the transplant. The origin of the receptors is a human donor who received a combined kidney and bone marrow transplant. Each CDR3 is given with its conserved first and last residue. D genes are given only for firm matches. For some rows the clone size is stated as once, few or many, or as a class when expanded; others skip it.

abundance: .
v_gene: TRBV5-3
j_gene: TRBJ2-2
d_gene: TRBD1
CDR3nt: TGTGCCAGAAGCAAGCCGGGACAGGGCGTCGCCCCGAACACCGGGGAGCTGTTTTTT
CDR3aa: CARSKPGQGVAPNTGELFF

abundance: .
v_gene: TRBV7-2
j_gene: TRBJ2-5
d_gene: TRBD2
CDR3nt: TGTGCCAGCAGCTTAGGAGCTAGCGGGAGTATTGGAGAGACCCAGTACTTC
CDR3aa: CASSLGASGSIGETQYF

abundance: .
v_gene: TRBV2
j_gene: TRBJ1-5
d_gene: .
CDR3nt: TGTGCCAGCAGTGAGCGGTCAGGGAGCAATCAGCCCCAGCATTTT
CDR3aa: CASSERSGSNQPQHF

abundance: .
v_gene: TRBV10-3
j_gene: TRBJ1-1
d_gene: .
CDR3nt: TGTGCCATCAGTCCGCCTGGTAGGGGGGGCACTGAAGCTTTCTTT
CDR3aa: CAISPPGRGGTEAFF

abundance: .
v_gene: TRBV6-6
j_gene: TRBJ2-3
d_gene: TRBD1
CDR3nt: TGTGCCAGCACCGGAACCGGGACAGGGGCAGATACGCAGTATTTT
CDR3aa: CASTGTGTGADTQYF

abundance: .
v_gene: TRBV27
j_gene: TRBJ1-5
d_gene: .
CDR3nt: TGTGCCAGCAGCCCCGCACTGATCAATCAGCCCCAGCATTTT
CDR3aa: CASSPALINQPQHF

abundance: once
v_gene: TRBV7-8
j_gene: TRBJ2-7
d_gene: TRBD1
CDR3nt: TGTGCCAGCAGCTTAGTAGCAGGGGGCTACGAGCAGTACTTC
CDR3aa: CASSLVAGGYEQYF

abundance: .
v_gene: TRBV29-1
j_gene: TRBJ2-7
d_gene: .
CDR3nt: TGCAGCGTTGAAGACCAGACACTGGGCTACGAGCAGTACTTC
CDR3aa: CSVEDQTLGYEQYF

abundance: .
v_gene: TRBV27
j_gene: TRBJ2-1
d_gene: .
CDR3nt: TGTGCCAGCAGTTCCCTAGCTTCTGAGCAGTTCTTC
CDR3aa: CASSSLASEQFF

abundance: once
v_gene: TRBV28
j_gene: TRBJ1-2
d_gene: .
CDR3nt: TGTGCCAGCAGTTTTGCAGACGGAACATTGGAAGGCTACACCTTC
CDR3aa: CASSFADGTLEGYTF

abundance: .
v_gene: TRBV11-3
j_gene: TRBJ2-7
d_gene: TRBD1
CDR3nt: TGTGCCAGCAGCTTAGCGGGACAGACCTACGAGCAGTACTTC
CDR3aa: CASSLAGQTYEQYF

abundance: .
v_gene: TRBV30
j_gene: TRBJ2-2
d_gene: .
CDR3nt: TGTGCCTGGAGCGCGGCGGATACGGGGGAGCTGTTTTTT
CDR3aa: CAWSAADTGELFF

abundance: .
v_gene: TRBV28
j_gene: TRBJ2-2
d_gene: .
CDR3nt: TGTGCCACCTACCGCTGGGGCACCGGGGAGCTGTTTTTT
CDR3aa: CATYRWGTGELFF

abundance: .
v_gene: TRBV27
j_gene: TRBJ2-7
d_gene: .
CDR3nt: TGTGCCAGCAGTCAGAAGGGCCGTAACTACGAGCAGTACTTC
CDR3aa: CASSQKGRNYEQYF

abundance: .
v_gene: TRBV7-8
j_gene: TRBJ1-6
d_gene: .
CDR3nt: TGTGCCAGCAGCTTACCGTATAATTCACCCCTCCACTTT
CDR3aa: CASSLPYNSPLHF

abundance: .
v_gene: TRBV7-2
j_gene: TRBJ2-7
d_gene: .
CDR3nt: TGTGCCAGCAGCCCGGACCGCTCCTACGAGCAGTACTTC
CDR3aa: CASSPDRSYEQYF

abundance: .
v_gene: TRBV6-5
j_gene: TRBJ1-2
d_gene: .
CDR3nt: TGTGCCAGCAGTGAACCGGCGTCGGCCTATGGCTACACCTTC
CDR3aa: CASSEPASAYGYTF